The clone carrying this T cell receptor beta chain was seen just once. Its target is not known. This sample is drawn from a study of OX40 agonist ivuxolimab in advanced cancers. Background on the study: Participants, 75% to 90% male, averaged approximately 60 years of age, ranging from about 20 to 80.

Germline V lookup: CDR1 SNHLY, CDR2 FYNNEI. The CDR3 extends over 14 amino acids. Trimming left V 0 bases short and J 6 bases short, with 9 bases between. Assay used: immunoSEQ multiplex PCR; TCRdb lists only in-frame clones, some missing. The sample shows 30,000 to 40,000 clones, approximately 90% of them seen only once. The study's findings and limits: In CD8+ T cells, expanded clones were on average more numerous than in CD4+. Relatively little clonal expansion, among the lowest observed, appeared in partial responders at 0.1-3.0 mg/kg. With doses of 0.1 to 3.0 mg/kg, CD4+ and CD8+ blood T cells had undergone clonal expansion by week 6.

The sample consisted of CD4+ or CD8+ T cells sorted from blood, taken in a trial of the OX40 agonist ivuxolimab. The chain links TRBV2 to TRBJ1-3, with D uncertain. The source of this sequence is an adult with an advanced solid tumor such as melanoma, head and neck, liver or kidney cancer. CDR3 nucleotides: TGTGCCAGCAGTGAAGCTGGCGGGTTAAACACCATATATTTT. It is translated as CASSEAGGLNTIYF. The full variable domain, its missing parts supplied by reference TRBV2 and TRBJ1-3, is EPEVTQTPSHQVTQMGQEVILRCVPISNHLYFYWYRQILGQKVEFLVSFYNNEISEKSEIFDDQFSVERPDGSNFTLKIRSTKLEDSAMYFCASSEAGGLNTIYFGEGSWLTVV.